This TCR beta chain was found in a study of cytomegalovirus exposure and HLA in healthy donors. The donors comprised healthy bone marrow donors. V was trimmed by 2 bases and J by 1 base, leaving 15 bases between them. The CDR3 has 16 amino acids. This clone was detected a few times. Its antigen is not identified. Use of 60 Vbeta and 13 Jbeta primers characterized the PCR. The assay was immunoSEQ multiplex PCR, and TCRdb's table has in-frame clones only and misses some. The table shows over 130,000 clones, with 70% to 85% occurring only once. Study conclusions and caveats: Reportedly, HLA-A and HLA-B alleles of most subjects were accurately predicted from TCR beta. A prior analysis recorded that most TCR beta V segments were productive about 87% or about 30% of the time. Sequencing likely produced, as an artifact, a cluster of highly shared sequence variants.

What was sequenced was PBMCs. The V call is TRBV5-3, the J call TRBJ2-5; D is perhaps TRBD2 (6 bases). TRBV5-3 is given ORF status, its function remaining uncertain. This sequence originates from a male donor in good health and CMV-seronegative. CDR3 nucleotides: TGTGCCAGAAGCTTCCGTTTCCGGGAGCGCCAAGAGACCCAGTACTTC. Translated: CARSFRFRERQETQYF.